A selection of T cell receptor beta chains follows, all from one sample in a study of a mutant IDH1 vaccine in newly diagnosed glioma. These receptors' antigens are unknown. Here immunoSEQ multiplex PCR was the method, and the copy in TCRdb shows in-frame clones only, minus some. This table holds about 60,000 clones, approximately 80% found once. Sequencing used PBMCs, obtained from a glioma patient whose treatment included an IDH1 peptide vaccine. The receptors derive from a man between 25 and 39 years old with glioma. CDR3s include the opening cysteine and the closing phenylalanine or tryptophan. Fields, in order: clone size, J gene, V gene, D gene, CDR3 length, CDR3 DNA, CDR3 protein. D genes are given only for firm matches. A clone size is listed for some rows: how often the clone was seen (once, few, many), or a class if it is expanded.

.	TRBJ1-1	TRBV29-1	.	13	TGCAGCGTTTCCGGATTCATGAACACTGAAGCTTTCTTT	CSVSGFMNTEAFF
.	TRBJ1-5	TRBV6-1	.	13	TGTGCCAGCAGTCGAACACCCAACCAGCCCCAGCATTTT	CASSRTPNQPQHF
.	TRBJ2-1	TRBV19	.	17	TGTGCCAGTAGTACCTCTTTTTCAGGGGCGGCCTACAATGAGCAGTTCTTC	CASSTSFSGAAYNEQFF
.	TRBJ2-7	TRBV9	.	16	TGTGCCAGCAGCGTACAGGGAGTGGGGGGTGCGAGCGAGCAGTACTTC	CASSVQGVGGASEQYF
.	TRBJ1-2	TRBV6-7	.	15	TGTGCCAGCAGTTACCCCTTGGACCGCTCCCGAGGCTACACCTTC	CASSYPLDRSRGYTF
.	TRBJ1-6	TRBV5-1	.	14	TGCGCCAGCAACCCCGGAGGCTCGTCGTCACCCCTCCACTTT	CASNPGGSSSPLHF
.	TRBJ2-7	TRBV2	TRBD1	15	TGTGCCAGCAGTGCCCTTGGGACAGGGACAGGCGAGCAGTACTTC	CASSALGTGTGEQYF
.	TRBJ2-3	TRBV5-5	.	15	TGTGCCAGCAGCTTCCTACAGGGACGCACAGATACGCAGTATTTT	CASSFLQGRTDTQYF
.	TRBJ2-3	TRBV9	TRBD1	16	TGTGCCAGCAGCGGACAGGGGGCGACGGGGACAGATACGCAGTATTTT	CASSGQGATGTDTQYF
.	TRBJ1-2	TRBV6-1	TRBD1	14	TGTGCCAGCAGTGGTGACAGGGCGTACTATGGCTACACCTTC	CASSGDRAYYGYTF
.	TRBJ2-3	TRBV2	TRBD2	18	TGTGCCAGCATTGGAAAAGCGGGGGGATCGTCTAGCACAGATACGCAGTATTTT	CASIGKAGGSSSTDTQYF
once	TRBJ2-7	TRBV9	.	13	TGTGCCAGCAGCGGCAAAACAGGTTACGAGCAGTACTTC	CASSGKTGYEQYF
.	TRBJ1-5	TRBV7-2	.	15	TGTGCCAGCAGCTTAGGGACCCGTGAGAATCAGCCCCAGCATTTT	CASSLGTRENQPQHF
.	TRBJ2-7	TRBV5-6	.	12	TGTGCCAGCAGCTTGGGGGGTTACGAGCAGTACTTC	CASSLGGYEQYF
.	TRBJ2-1	TRBV4-3	TRBD1	16	TGCGCCAGCAGCCAAGCTTTTCCCGGGACAGGGAATGAGCAGTTCTTC	CASSQAFPGTGNEQFF
.	TRBJ1-2	TRBV14	.	12	TGTGCCAGCAGCCACCGGACAAATGGCTACACCTTC	CASSHRTNGYTF
.	TRBJ2-5	TRBV7-9	TRBD1	16	TGTGCCAGCAGCTCATCCGGGACAGCCAGACAAGAGACCCAGTACTTC	CASSSSGTARQETQYF
.	TRBJ1-4	TRBV18	.	15	TGTGCCAGCTCACCAACCGCAGTCCCAAATGAAAAACTGTTTTTT	CASSPTAVPNEKLFF
.	TRBJ2-1	TRBV9	TRBD2	15	TGTGCCAGCAGCGCACGGACTAGCGGGAGCAATGAGCAGTTCTTC	CASSARTSGSNEQFF
.	TRBJ1-6	TRBV9	.	14	TGTGCCAGCAGCTCAGAGGGGGGGCATTCACCCCTCCACTTT	CASSSEGGHSPLHF
.	TRBJ1-1	TRBV20-1	.	11	TGCAGTGCTCCGGACAATACTGAAGCTTTCTTT	CSAPDNTEAFF
once	TRBJ2-7	TRBV13	TRBD2	15	TGTGCCAGCAGCTGGCTAGCGGACTCCTCCTACGAGCAGTACTTC	CASSWLADSSYEQYF
.	TRBJ2-7	TRBV28	TRBD2	13	TGTGCTCACATCGGGAGGGCCTCCTACGAGCAGTACTTC	CAHIGRASYEQYF
.	TRBJ2-1	TRBV15	TRBD2	16	TGTGCCACCAGCGGGAGGACTAGCGGGGGACTGGATGAGCAGTTCTTC	CATSGRTSGGLDEQFF
.	TRBJ2-7	TRBV7-9	.	11	TGTGCCAGCAGCTCGGGTTACGTGCAGTACTTC	CASSSGYVQYF
.	TRBJ2-1	TRBV11-2	.	13	TGTGCCAGCAGCCCAACAACAGGGAATGAGCAGTTCTTC	CASSPTTGNEQFF
few	TRBJ1-4	TRBV5-4	.	13	TGTGCCAGCAGCTTAGACAGTGGGGAAAAACTGTTTTTT	CASSLDSGEKLFF
.	TRBJ2-1	TRBV6-4	.	15	TGTGCCAGCAGTGAGTCGGGAGAAGGAATGAATGAGCAGTTCTTC	CASSESGEGMNEQFF
.	TRBJ2-7	TRBV6-5	.	15	TGTGCCAGCAGTTACTCGAAGGGTGTGGGGGCCGAGCAGTACTTC	CASSYSKGVGAEQYF
.	TRBJ2-3	TRBV6-1	.	12	TGTGCCAGCAGTTTCAGAACAGATACGCAGTATTTT	CASSFRTDTQYF
.	TRBJ2-7	TRBV7-8	.	17	TGTGCCAGCAGCTTAGGGGAAGGAGTATTCCTCTCCTACGAGCAGTACTTC	CASSLGEGVFLSYEQYF
.	TRBJ1-5	TRBV7-6	.	20	TGTGCCAGCAGCTTAGCTCCCGCCGGGAGAGGGACGTATAGCAATCAGCCCCAGCATTTT	CASSLAPAGRGTYSNQPQHF
.	TRBJ2-3	TRBV6-6	.	13	TGTGCCAGCAATGTGGGGGGAGCTGATACGCAGTATTTT	CASNVGGADTQYF
.	TRBJ2-7	TRBV27	.	13	TGTGCCAGCAGTTTACGGCGGCCCTACGAGCAGTACTTC	CASSLRRPYEQYF
.	TRBJ1-1	TRBV4-1	.	15	TGCGCCAGCAGCCTCAGTTGGCAGGTACGGACTGAAGCTTTCTTT	CASSLSWQVRTEAFF
.	TRBJ1-2	TRBV2	.	12	TGTGCCAGCAGGGACTACAGAGATGGCTACACCTTC	CASRDYRDGYTF
few	TRBJ1-1	TRBV30	.	12	TGTGCCTGGAGAATGGGCGGGTATAGAGCTTTCTTT	CAWRMGGYRAFF
.	TRBJ1-5	TRBV7-9	.	13	TGTGCCAGCAGCTTGGATAGAAATCAGCCCCAGCATTTT	CASSLDRNQPQHF
.	TRBJ2-1	TRBV5-8	.	17	TGTGCCAGCAGCTTGTACGGCGGGGGCGATTCCTACAATGAGCAGTTCTTC	CASSLYGGGDSYNEQFF
.	TRBJ2-2	TRBV6-1	.	14	TGTGCCAGCAGTGTCGGTGGCGACACCGGGGAGCTGTTTTTT	CASSVGGDTGELFF
.	TRBJ1-1	TRBV27	TRBD1	11	TGTGCCAGCAGCTCGAGGGACAGATCTTTCTTT	CASSSRDRSFF
.	TRBJ2-3	TRBV28	TRBD2	16	TGTGCCAGTTTCCCGGGACTAGCACTAGGCACAGATACGCAGTATTTT	CASFPGLALGTDTQYF
.	TRBJ1-1	TRBV28	.	12	TGTGCCAGCAGCCGATCCGGGACGACGGGTTTCTTT	CASSRSGTTGFF
few	TRBJ1-4	TRBV28	.	15	TGTGCCAGCAGTCGCACAGGAGCAACTAATGAAAAACTGTTTTTT	CASSRTGATNEKLFF
few	TRBJ2-2	TRBV7-9	.	14	TGTGCCAGCAGCTTGACTTTTCGGACCGGGGAGCTGTTTTTT	CASSLTFRTGELFF
.	TRBJ1-2	TRBV9	.	14	TGTGCCAGCAGCCCGACCGTGGGAAACTATGGCTACACCTTC	CASSPTVGNYGYTF
.	TRBJ1-5	TRBV2	.	12	TGTGCCAGCCAAACCGGGGGGCAGCCCCAGCATTTT	CASQTGGQPQHF
.	TRBJ1-5	TRBV28	.	13	TGTGCCAGCGGGACCCTTAGCAATCAGCCCCAGCATTTT	CASGTLSNQPQHF
.	TRBJ1-2	TRBV11-2	TRBD1	14	TGTGCCAGCAGACCCACAGGGGGCGGTTATGGCTACACCTTC	CASRPTGGGYGYTF
.	TRBJ2-7	TRBV28	TRBD2	14	TGTGCCAGCAGTCGATTAGCGGGAGGCTACGAGCAGTACTTC	CASSRLAGGYEQYF